The rows below give T cell receptor beta chains drawn from one sample of a study of T cell responses to AZD1222 COVID-19 vaccine. Sequencing was performed with immunoSEQ multiplex PCR; in TCRdb, only in-frame clones are kept and a portion is missing. Among over 50,000 clones listed, 84% were seen once. Material: peripheral blood, obtained on day 0 of AZD1222 vaccination. These receptors came from an adult in good health. The CDR3 runs from the conserved cysteine through the conserved F or W. A D gene is named only where the DNA matches it firmly. The size of a clone is reported for some rows only, either as once, few or many, or as a class for expanded clones.

v_call	j_call	clone_size	d_call	cdr3_nt	cdr3_aa
TRBV4-3	TRBJ1-1	.	.	TGCGCCAGCAGCCAGGGACTGAGGACGGACACTGAAGCTTTCTTT	CASSQGLRTDTEAFF
TRBV27	TRBJ2-7	few	.	TGTGCCAGCAGTTCTCCGGGGCAGGGAACCTCCTACGAGCAGTACTTC	CASSSPGQGTSYEQYF
TRBV6-2/TRBV6-3	TRBJ2-7	.	TRBD1	TGTGCCAGCAGTTCCCGGGGTTTGGGGACAGGGGTTAACTACGAGCAGTACTTC	CASSSRGLGTGVNYEQYF
TRBV23-1	TRBJ1-2	.	.	TGCGCCATCACCCAGGCCAAGGCGAACTATGGCTACACCTTC	CAITQAKANYGYTF
TRBV27	TRBJ1-1	.	.	TGTGCCAGCAGTTTAGACAGCTTGAACACTGAAGCTTTCTTT	CASSLDSLNTEAFF
TRBV28	TRBJ2-1	.	.	TGTGCCATGGCCGGGATTGGGAATGAGCAGTTCTTC	CAMAGIGNEQFF
TRBV2	TRBJ1-1	.	.	TGTGCCAGCAGGGGCTCGACAGAGATGAACACTGAAGCTTTCTTT	CASRGSTEMNTEAFF
TRBV10-1	TRBJ1-2	.	.	TGCGCCAGCAGTGAGGACCCCAGTCCCAGGCACGGCTACACCTTC	CASSEDPSPRHGYTF
TRBV7-2	TRBJ2-7	.	TRBD2	TGTGCCAGCAGCTCATACCACGTAGCGGGGGGGCTCTCCTACGAGCAGTACTTC	CASSSYHVAGGLSYEQYF
TRBV5-1	TRBJ2-3	.	TRBD1	TGCGCCAGCAGCTTTGACAGGGGGGGAGATACGCAGTATTTT	CASSFDRGGDTQYF
TRBV4-1	TRBJ2-7	.	TRBD1	TGCGCCAGCAGCCAAGCTAGGGACAGCTACGAGCAGTACTTC	CASSQARDSYEQYF
TRBV6-5	TRBJ1-2	.	.	TGTGCCAGCAGTCTAGTCGGGGGGTCGGACTATGGCTACACCTTC	CASSLVGGSDYGYTF
TRBV4-2	TRBJ1-5	.	.	TGTGCCAGCAGCCGCGAGGTCAATCAGCCCCAGCATTTT	CASSREVNQPQHF
TRBV24-1	TRBJ2-2	.	.	TGTGCCACCACCAGGACAAACACCGGGGAGCTGTTTTTT	CATTRTNTGELFF
TRBV4-1	TRBJ1-4	.	.	TGCGCCAGCAGCCAAGATCTTTGGGGGGTTGGTGAAAAACTGTTTTTT	CASSQDLWGVGEKLFF
TRBV28	TRBJ1-2	.	.	TGTGCCAGCAGTTTTACAGGTGACGCTAACTATGGCTACACCTTC	CASSFTGDANYGYTF
TRBV29-1	TRBJ2-2	.	.	TGCAGCGTTGAGGCAGGGGAAGGCACCGGGGAGCTGTTTTTT	CSVEAGEGTGELFF
TRBV13	TRBJ2-7	.	.	TGTGCCAGCAGCCTCAGCGGACCACCCTACGAGCAGTACTTC	CASSLSGPPYEQYF
TRBV9	TRBJ2-1	.	TRBD2	TGTGCCAGCAGCCCCCATAGCGGGGAACCCAATGAGCAGTTCTTC	CASSPHSGEPNEQFF
TRBV10-3	TRBJ2-3	.	.	TGTGCCATCAAGAAAGGGACCCAGCGGGCAGATACGCAGTATTTT	CAIKKGTQRADTQYF
TRBV7-2	TRBJ2-1	once	TRBD2	TGTGCCAGCACTCTAGCGGAGCCCTACAATGAGCAGTTCTTC	CASTLAEPYNEQFF
TRBV7-2	TRBJ1-1	.	TRBD1	TGTGCCAGCAGCTTAGGGGGGACAGGGGGCTTCACTGAAGCTTTCTTT	CASSLGGTGGFTEAFF
TRBV2	TRBJ1-2	.	TRBD1	TGTGCCAGCAGTGTCAGACAGGGGAATGGCTACACCTTC	CASSVRQGNGYTF
TRBV12-3/TRBV12-4	TRBJ1-5	.	.	TGTGCCAGCACCTCCCGGGGGCCCCAGCATTTT	CASTSRGPQHF
TRBV5-1	TRBJ2-2	once	TRBD2	TGCGCCAGCAGCTTGACGGGGGGGCGCGACACCGGGGAGCTGTTTTTT	CASSLTGGRDTGELFF
TRBV9	TRBJ2-7	.	TRBD2	TGTGCCAGCAGCGTAGCCGGGGGGGGTGGCTACGAGCAGTACTTC	CASSVAGGGGYEQYF
TRBV5-4	TRBJ2-7	.	TRBD1	TGTGCCAGCAGCATCATCGGACAGGGGACTTTCTCCTACGAGCAGTACTTC	CASSIIGQGTFSYEQYF
TRBV6-6	TRBJ2-4	.	TRBD1	TGTGCCAGCAGTGACGCCCGACAGGGCCCAAACATTCAGTACTTC	CASSDARQGPNIQYF
TRBV4-3	TRBJ2-3	.	TRBD2	TGCGCCAGCAGCCAACTCCGGGAGGAAGATACGCAGTATTTT	CASSQLREEDTQYF
TRBV28	TRBJ2-3	.	TRBD2	TGTGCCAGCAGTTTAATTGCGGGGGGGCGAGATACGCAGTATTTT	CASSLIAGGRDTQYF
TRBV7-2	TRBJ2-1	.	.	TGTGCCAGCAGCTTAGATTCGTCGGGGAACGGTGAGCAGTTCTTC	CASSLDSSGNGEQFF
TRBV6-5	TRBJ1-2	.	.	TGTGCCAGCAGTTACGGAGCAACTAACTATGGCTACACCTTC	CASSYGATNYGYTF
TRBV4-2	TRBJ1-6	.	.	TGTGCCAGCAGCCAAGATTCATCCACGCTGGTGGGCACGACCTATAATTCACCCCTCCACTTT	CASSQDSSTLVGTTYNSPLHF
TRBV29-1	TRBJ1-2	.	.	TGCAGCGCAGATATGGACTATGGCTACACCTTC	CSADMDYGYTF
TRBV19	TRBJ1-1	once	TRBD1	TGTGCCAGTAGTATACAGGGGGCCGGCACTGAAGCTTTCTTT	CASSIQGAGTEAFF
TRBV7-8	TRBJ1-1	.	.	TGTGCCAGCAGTTTACTAGGGGACATTTTGAACACTGAAGCTTTCTTT	CASSLLGDILNTEAFF
TRBV6-2/TRBV6-3	TRBJ1-1	.	TRBD1	TGTGCCAGCAGTTTTCGACAGGGCCCAGCTTTCTTT	CASSFRQGPAFF
TRBV2	TRBJ1-1	.	.	TGTGCCAGCAGCTCAGGGACCCGCACTGAAGCTTTCTTT	CASSSGTRTEAFF
TRBV30	TRBJ1-1	once	TRBD1	TGTGCCTGGAACGGAGGACAGGTCAACACTGAAGCTTTCTTT	CAWNGGQVNTEAFF
TRBV4-2	TRBJ1-1	.	.	TGTGCCAGCAGCCCAAGCGGGTTCCAGTCTCACACTGAAGCTTTCTTT	CASSPSGFQSHTEAFF
TRBV7-6	TRBJ1-6	.	.	TGTGCCAGCAGCCTCAGACGTATGGGGGATTCACCCCTCCACTTT	CASSLRRMGDSPLHF
TRBV3-1/TRBV3-2	TRBJ2-1	medium-sized	.	TGTGCCAGCAGCCTCGACCGAGGCCCCTACAATGAGCAGTTCTTC	CASSLDRGPYNEQFF
TRBV9	TRBJ2-2	.	.	TGTGCCAGCAGCGTAGGTTTGGGGGAGCTGTTTTTT	CASSVGLGELFF
TRBV2	TRBJ1-2	.	.	TGTGCCAGCAGTGAAGATCCGGGGCCTAACTATGGCTACACCTTC	CASSEDPGPNYGYTF
TRBV4-1	TRBJ1-6	.	.	TGCGCCAGCAGCCAAGGACAGTTCTCCTATAATTCACCCCTCCACTTT	CASSQGQFSYNSPLHF
TRBV7-9	TRBJ1-3	.	.	TGTGCCAGCAGCTTCCTAACAGAGGCTGGAAACACCATATATTTT	CASSFLTEAGNTIYF
TRBV15	TRBJ2-1	.	TRBD2	TGTGCCACCAGCAAGGGAGGGACCCCCTACAATGAGCAGTTCTTC	CATSKGGTPYNEQFF
TRBV14	TRBJ2-4	.	.	TGTGCCAGCAGTGGGGGAGCCAAAAACATTCAGTACTTC	CASSGGAKNIQYF
TRBV5-5	TRBJ2-7	.	.	TGTGCCAGCAGCTTGTCTACCTACGAGCAGTACTTC	CASSLSTYEQYF